This entry describes one T cell receptor beta chain. The antigen remains undetermined. Produced via immunoSEQ multiplex PCR; TCRdb's table is partial and in-frame only. The sample holds 210,000 or so clones, about 92% seen once. This entry is derived from a study of T cell responses to AZD1222 COVID-19 vaccine. General study points: The study found vaccine-associated CD4 TCRs spanning spike, dominant at 160-218 and 743-854. Baseline serostatus was positive in only 5 to 7 AZD1222 recipients.

V was shortened by 2 bases and J by 4 bases, with 9 bases between the two germline ends. Germline V gene sequence: CDR1 MNHEY, CDR2 SVGAGI. The CDR3 is 13 amino acids. The chain combines TRBV6-5 with TRBJ2-7, with D uncertain. Sequencing was performed on peripheral blood, taken on day 0 of MenACWY control vaccination. This TCR came from an adult in good health. The CDR3 DNA is TGTGCCAGCAGTTACGGGTCCCAATACGAGCAGTACTTC. It encodes CASSYGSQYEQYF.